The T cell receptor beta chain described here comes from a study of response to subunit inactivated influenza vaccine. Notes on this clonotype: Its target is unknown.

The CDR3 sequence is 19 residues long. Trimming removed 5 bases from V and 4 bases from J, with 26 bases in between. Germline CDR1 KGHDR, CDR2 SFDVKD. MiXCR, applied by TCRdb to the RT-PCR reads, yields one record per CDR3 protein. The table lists roughly 790,000 distinct CDR3 sequences, approximately 22% of them singletons, with roughly 10% in the top ten. Study-level results: T cells newly recruited by each seasonal influenza vaccination are few, the authors suggested.

V and J are TRBV24-1 and TRBJ2-1, with a weak D call TRBD2 (5 bases). The source was PBMCs from blood, collected roughly 5 days after vaccination. The receptor was isolated from a man aged 45-65 years who received an inactivated influenza vaccine. CDR3 bases: TGTGCCACCAGTGCCGTCCCTCGGACTTTCATAGCTGGGTACAATGAGCAGTTCTTC. Its translation is CATSAVPRTFIAGYNEQFF.